One T cell receptor beta chain is described in this entry. The antigen remains undetermined. This entry comes from a study of cytomegalovirus exposure and HLA in healthy donors. General study points: In a later analysis, the majority of CMV-associated beta chains seemingly showed HLA restriction. Productive status was seen about 90% or about 30% of the time for most TCR beta V segments in an earlier analysis.

There are 14 residues in the CDR3. Germline lookup yields CDR1 SGHAT and CDR2 FQNNGV. V was trimmed by 3 bases and J by 10 bases, leaving 18 bases between them. It was with 60 Vbeta and 13 Jbeta primers that the PCR ran. Profiling relied on immunoSEQ multiplex PCR, and the TCRdb table lists in-frame clones only, not all of them. The sample consists of 150,000 or so clones, over 70% of them appearing once. What was sequenced was PBMCs. The clonotype originates from a woman aged 40 to 50 in good health and CMV-seropositive. This chain connects TRBV11-2 to TRBJ1-1; D call uncertain. CDR3 in amino acids: CASSFELSSGRAFF. CDR3 nucleotides: TGTGCCAGCAGCTTTGAGCTGTCATCCGGGAGAGCTTTCTTT.